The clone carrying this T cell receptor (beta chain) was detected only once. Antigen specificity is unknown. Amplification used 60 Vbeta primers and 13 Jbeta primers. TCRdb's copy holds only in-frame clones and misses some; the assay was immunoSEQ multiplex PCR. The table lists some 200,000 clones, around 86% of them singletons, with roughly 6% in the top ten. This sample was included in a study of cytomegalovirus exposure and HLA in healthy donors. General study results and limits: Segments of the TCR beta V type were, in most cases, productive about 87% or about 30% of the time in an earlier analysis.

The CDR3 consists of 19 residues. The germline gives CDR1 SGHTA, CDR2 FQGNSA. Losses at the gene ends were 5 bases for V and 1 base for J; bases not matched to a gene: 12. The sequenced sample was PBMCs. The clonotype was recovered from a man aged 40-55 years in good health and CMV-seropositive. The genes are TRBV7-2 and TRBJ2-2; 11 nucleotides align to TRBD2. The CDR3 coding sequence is TGTGCCAGCAGCCGGAAGTTAGCGGGGGGGGTCGGGAACACCGGGGAGCTGTTTTTT. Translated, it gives CASSRKLAGGVGNTGELFF.